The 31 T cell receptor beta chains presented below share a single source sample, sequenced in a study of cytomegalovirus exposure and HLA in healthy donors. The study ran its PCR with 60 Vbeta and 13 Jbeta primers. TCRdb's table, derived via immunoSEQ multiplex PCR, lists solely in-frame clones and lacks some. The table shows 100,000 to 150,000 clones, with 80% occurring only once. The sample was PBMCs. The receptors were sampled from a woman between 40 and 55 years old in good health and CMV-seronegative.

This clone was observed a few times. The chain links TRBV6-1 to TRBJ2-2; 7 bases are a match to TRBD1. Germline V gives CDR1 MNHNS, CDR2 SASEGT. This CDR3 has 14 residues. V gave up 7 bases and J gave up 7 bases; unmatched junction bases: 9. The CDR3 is CASNPTGRIGELFF. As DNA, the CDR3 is TGTGCCAGCAATCCGACAGGGAGAATCGGGGAGCTGTTTTTT.

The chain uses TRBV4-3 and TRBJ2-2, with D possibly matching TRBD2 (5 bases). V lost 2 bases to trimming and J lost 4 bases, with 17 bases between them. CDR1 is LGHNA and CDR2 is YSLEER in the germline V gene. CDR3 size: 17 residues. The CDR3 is CASSQNFRERPTGELFF. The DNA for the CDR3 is TGCGCCAGCAGCCAAAACTTCCGAGAGCGGCCCACCGGGGAGCTGTTTTTT.

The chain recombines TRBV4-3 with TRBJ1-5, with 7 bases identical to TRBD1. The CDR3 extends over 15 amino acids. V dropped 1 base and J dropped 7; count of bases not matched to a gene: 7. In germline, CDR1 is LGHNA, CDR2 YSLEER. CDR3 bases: TGCGCCAGCAGCCAAGTGTTCACAGGGGAGCAGCCCCAGCATTTT. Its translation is CASSQVFTGEQPQHF.

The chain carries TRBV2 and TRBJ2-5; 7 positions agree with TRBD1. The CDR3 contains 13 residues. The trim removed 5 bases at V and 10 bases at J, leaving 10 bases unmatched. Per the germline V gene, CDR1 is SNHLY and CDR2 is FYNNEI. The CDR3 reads CASSRGPPGDQYF. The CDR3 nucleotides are TGTGCCAGCAGTAGGGGGCCTCCAGGGGACCAGTACTTC.

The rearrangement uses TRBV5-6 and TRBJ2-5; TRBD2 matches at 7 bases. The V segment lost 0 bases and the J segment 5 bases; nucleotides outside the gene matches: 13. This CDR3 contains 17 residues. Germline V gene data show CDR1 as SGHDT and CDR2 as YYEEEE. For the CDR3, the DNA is TGTGCCAGCAGCTTGGCCACGGGGACTAACCCCCGGGAGACCCAGTACTTC. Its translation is CASSLATGTNPRETQYF.

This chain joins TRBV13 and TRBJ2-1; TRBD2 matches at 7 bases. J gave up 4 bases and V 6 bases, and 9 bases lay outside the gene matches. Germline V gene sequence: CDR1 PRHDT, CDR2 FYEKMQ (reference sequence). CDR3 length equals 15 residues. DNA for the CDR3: TGTGCCAGCAGTCTCGGACTAGGACCTTACAATGAGCAGTTCTTC. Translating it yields CASSLGLGPYNEQFF.

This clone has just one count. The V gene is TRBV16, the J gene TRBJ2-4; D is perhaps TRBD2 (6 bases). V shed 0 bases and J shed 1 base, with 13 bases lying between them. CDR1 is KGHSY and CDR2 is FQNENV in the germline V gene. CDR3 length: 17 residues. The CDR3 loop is CASSQSKGGSAKNIQYF. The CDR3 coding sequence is TGTGCCAGCAGCCAATCAAAGGGAGGATCTGCCAAAAACATTCAGTACTTC.

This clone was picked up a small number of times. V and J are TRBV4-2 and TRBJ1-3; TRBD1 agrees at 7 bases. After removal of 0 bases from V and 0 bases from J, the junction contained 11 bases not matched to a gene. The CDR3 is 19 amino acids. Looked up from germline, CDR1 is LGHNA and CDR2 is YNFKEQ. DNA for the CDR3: TGTGCCAGCAGCCAAGAAGGAGGGGGCCGTCACCACTCTGGAAACACCATATATTTT. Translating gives CASSQEGGGRHHSGNTIYF.

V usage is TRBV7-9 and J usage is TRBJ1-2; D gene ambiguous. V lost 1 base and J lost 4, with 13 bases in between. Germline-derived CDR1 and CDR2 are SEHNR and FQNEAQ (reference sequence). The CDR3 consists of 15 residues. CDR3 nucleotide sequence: TGTGCCAGCAGCTTAGTCTCAGGTTACACCTATGGCTACACCTTC. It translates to CASSLVSGYTYGYTF.

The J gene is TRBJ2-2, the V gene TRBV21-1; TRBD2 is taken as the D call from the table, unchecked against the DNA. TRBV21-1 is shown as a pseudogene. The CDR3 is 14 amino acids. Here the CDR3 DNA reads TGTGCCAGCAGCAAAGAGAGAGTCACCGGGGAGCTGTTTTTT. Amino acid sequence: CASSKERVTGELFF.

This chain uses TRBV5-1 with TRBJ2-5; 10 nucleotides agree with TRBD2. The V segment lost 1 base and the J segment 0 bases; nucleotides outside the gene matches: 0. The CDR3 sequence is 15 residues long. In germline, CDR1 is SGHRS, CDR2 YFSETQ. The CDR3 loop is CASSLTSGDQETQYF. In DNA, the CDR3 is TGCGCCAGCAGCTTGACTAGCGGGGACCAAGAGACCCAGTACTTC.

The CDR3 bases are TGTGCCAGCTCCTCAAGCGGGGGGCGCGCCGTGACTGAAGCTTTCTTT. It yields the protein CASSSSGGRAVTEAFF. The V and J genes are TRBV7-9 and TRBJ1-1; a possible D gene is TRBD1 (6 bases). Trimming shortened V by 8 bases and J by 5 bases, and 24 bases separated the two germline ends. The germline V gene encodes CDR1 SEHNR and CDR2 FQNEAQ (reference sequence). The CDR3 extends over 16 amino acids.

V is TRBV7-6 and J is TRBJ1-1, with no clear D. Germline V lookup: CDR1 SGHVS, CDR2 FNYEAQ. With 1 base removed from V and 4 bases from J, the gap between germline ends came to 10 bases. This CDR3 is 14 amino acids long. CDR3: CASSLGQPGTEAFF. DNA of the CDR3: TGTGCCAGCAGCTTAGGGCAGCCGGGCACTGAAGCTTTCTTT.

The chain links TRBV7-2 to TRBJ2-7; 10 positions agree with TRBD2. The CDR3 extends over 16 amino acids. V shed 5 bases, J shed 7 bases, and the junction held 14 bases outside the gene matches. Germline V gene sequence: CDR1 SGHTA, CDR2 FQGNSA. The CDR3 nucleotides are TGTGCCAGCAGCCCCGGTGGTAGCGGGGGGTATTTGGAGCAGTACTTC. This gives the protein CASSPGGSGGYLEQYF.

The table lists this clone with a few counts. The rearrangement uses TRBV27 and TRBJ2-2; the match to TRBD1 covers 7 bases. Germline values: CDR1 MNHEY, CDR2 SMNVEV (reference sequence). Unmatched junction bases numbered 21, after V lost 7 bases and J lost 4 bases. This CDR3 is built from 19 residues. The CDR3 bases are TGTGCCAGCACCCTTGGGCCCCTGACAGGGACGTCGGGCACCGGGGAGCTGTTTTTT. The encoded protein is CASTLGPLTGTSGTGELFF.

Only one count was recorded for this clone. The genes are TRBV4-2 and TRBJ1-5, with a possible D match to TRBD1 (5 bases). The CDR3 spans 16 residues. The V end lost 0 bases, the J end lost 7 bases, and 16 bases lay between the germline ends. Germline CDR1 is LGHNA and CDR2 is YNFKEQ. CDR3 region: CASSQDSGRAYQPQHF. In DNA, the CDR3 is TGTGCCAGCAGCCAAGATAGTGGCAGGGCCTACCAGCCCCAGCATTTT.

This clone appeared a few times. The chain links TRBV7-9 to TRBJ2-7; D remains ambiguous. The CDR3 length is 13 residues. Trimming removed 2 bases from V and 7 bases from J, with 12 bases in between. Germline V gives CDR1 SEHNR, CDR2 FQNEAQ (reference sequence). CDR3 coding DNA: TGTGCCAGCAGCTTAACGTCGGGTATGGAGCAGTACTTC. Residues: CASSLTSGMEQYF.

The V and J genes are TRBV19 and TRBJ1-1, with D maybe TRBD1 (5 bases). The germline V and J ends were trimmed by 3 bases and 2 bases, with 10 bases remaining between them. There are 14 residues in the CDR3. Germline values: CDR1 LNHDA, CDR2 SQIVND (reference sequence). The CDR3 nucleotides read TGTGCCAGTAGTATCGGATGGGGCAACACTGAAGCTTTCTTT. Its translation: CASSIGWGNTEAFF.

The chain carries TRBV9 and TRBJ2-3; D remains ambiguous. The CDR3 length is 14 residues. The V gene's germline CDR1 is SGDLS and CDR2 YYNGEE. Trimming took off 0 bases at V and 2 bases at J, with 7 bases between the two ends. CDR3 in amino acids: CASSVGMATDTQYF. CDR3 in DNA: TGTGCCAGCAGCGTAGGCATGGCCACAGATACGCAGTATTTT.

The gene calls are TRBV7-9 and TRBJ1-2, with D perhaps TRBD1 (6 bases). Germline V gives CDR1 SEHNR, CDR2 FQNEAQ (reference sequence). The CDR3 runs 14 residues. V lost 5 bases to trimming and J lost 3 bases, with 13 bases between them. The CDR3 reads CASSAPQGYYGYTF. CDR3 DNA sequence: TGTGCCAGCAGCGCGCCCCAGGGGTACTATGGCTACACCTTC. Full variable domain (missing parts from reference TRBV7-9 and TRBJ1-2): DTGVSQNPRHKITKRGQNVTFRCDPISEHNRLYWYRQTLGQGPEFLTYFQNEAQLEKSRLLSDRFSAERPKGSFSTLEIQRTEQGDSAMYLCASSAPQGYYGYTFGSGTRLTVV.

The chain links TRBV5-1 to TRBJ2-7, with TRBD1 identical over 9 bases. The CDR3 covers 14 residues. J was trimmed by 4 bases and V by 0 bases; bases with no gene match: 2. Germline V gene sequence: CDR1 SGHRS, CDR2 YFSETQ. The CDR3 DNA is TGCGCCAGCAGCTTGGAGGACAGGGGTTACGAGCAGTACTTC. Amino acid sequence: CASSLEDRGYEQYF.

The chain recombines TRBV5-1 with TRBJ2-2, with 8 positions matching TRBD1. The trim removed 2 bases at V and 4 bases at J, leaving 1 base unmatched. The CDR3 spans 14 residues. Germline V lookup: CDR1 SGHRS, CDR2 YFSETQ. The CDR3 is CASSLTGGTGELFF. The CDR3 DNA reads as TGCGCCAGCAGCTTAACAGGGGGCACCGGGGAGCTGTTTTTT.

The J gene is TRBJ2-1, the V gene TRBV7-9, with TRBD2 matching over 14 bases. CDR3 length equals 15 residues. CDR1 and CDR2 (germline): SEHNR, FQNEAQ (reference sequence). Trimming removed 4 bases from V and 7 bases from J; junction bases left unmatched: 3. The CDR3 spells CASSSGLAGVNEQFF. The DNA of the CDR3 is TGTGCCAGCAGCTCGGGACTAGCGGGAGTTAATGAGCAGTTCTTC.

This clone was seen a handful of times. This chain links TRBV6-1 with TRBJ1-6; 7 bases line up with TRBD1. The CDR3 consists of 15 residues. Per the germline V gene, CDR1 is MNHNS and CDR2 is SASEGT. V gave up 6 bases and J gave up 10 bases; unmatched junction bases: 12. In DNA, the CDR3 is TGTGCCAGCAGGGTGCGTGACAGGGAAAGGTCACCCCTCCACTTT. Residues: CASRVRDRERSPLHF.

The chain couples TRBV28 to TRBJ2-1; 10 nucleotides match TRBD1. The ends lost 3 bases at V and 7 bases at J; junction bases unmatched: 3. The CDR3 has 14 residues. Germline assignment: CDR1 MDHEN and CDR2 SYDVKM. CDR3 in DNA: TGTGCCAGCAGTTTCCGGACAGGGGGAAATGAGCAGTTCTTC. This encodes CASSFRTGGNEQFF.

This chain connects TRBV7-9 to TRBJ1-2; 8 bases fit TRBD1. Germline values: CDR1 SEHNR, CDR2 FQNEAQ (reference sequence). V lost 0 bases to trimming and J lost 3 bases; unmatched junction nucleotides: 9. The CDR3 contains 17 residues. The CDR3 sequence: CASSLAQGTGTHYGYTF. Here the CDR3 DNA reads TGTGCCAGCAGCTTAGCGCAAGGGACAGGAACCCACTATGGCTACACCTTC.

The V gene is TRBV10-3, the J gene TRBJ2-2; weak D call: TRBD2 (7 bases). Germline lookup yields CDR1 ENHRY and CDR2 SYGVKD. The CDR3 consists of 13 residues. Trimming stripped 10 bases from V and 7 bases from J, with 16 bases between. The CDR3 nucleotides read TGTGCCAGCGCGGGGGCCACCGGCGGGGAGCTGTTTTTT. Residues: CASAGATGGELFF.

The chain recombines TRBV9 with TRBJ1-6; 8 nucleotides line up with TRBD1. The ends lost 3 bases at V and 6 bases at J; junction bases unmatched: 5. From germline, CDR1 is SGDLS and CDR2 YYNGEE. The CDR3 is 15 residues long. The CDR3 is CASSARQGPNSPLHF. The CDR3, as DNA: TGTGCCAGCAGCGCCCGACAGGGGCCTAATTCACCCCTCCACTTT.

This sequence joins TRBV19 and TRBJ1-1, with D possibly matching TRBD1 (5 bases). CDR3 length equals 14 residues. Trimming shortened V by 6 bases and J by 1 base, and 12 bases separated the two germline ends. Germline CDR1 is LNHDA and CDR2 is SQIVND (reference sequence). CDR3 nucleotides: TGTGCCAGTAGGGAGGGACCGTGGAACACTGAAGCTTTCTTT. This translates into CASREGPWNTEAFF.

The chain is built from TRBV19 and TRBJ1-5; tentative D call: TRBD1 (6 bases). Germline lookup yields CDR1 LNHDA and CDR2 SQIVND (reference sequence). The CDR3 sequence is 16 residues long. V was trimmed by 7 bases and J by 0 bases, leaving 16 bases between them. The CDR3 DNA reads TGTGCCAGTACCCCACTTGGGGGCTATAGCAATCAGCCCCAGCATTTT. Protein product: CASTPLGGYSNQPQHF. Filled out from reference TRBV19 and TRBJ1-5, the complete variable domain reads DGGITQSPKYLFRKEGQNVTLSCEQNLNHDAMYWYRQDPGQGLRLIYYSQIVNDFQKGDIAEGYSVSREKKESFPLTVTSAQKNPTAFYLCASTPLGGYSNQPQHFGDGTRLSIL.

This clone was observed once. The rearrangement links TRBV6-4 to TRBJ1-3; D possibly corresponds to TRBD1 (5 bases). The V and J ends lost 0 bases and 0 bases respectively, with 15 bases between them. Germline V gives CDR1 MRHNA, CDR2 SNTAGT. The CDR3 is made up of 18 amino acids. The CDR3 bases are TGTGCCAGCAGTGACTCAGCGACAGAAAGGGACTCTGGAAACACCATATATTTT. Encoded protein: CASSDSATERDSGNTIYF.